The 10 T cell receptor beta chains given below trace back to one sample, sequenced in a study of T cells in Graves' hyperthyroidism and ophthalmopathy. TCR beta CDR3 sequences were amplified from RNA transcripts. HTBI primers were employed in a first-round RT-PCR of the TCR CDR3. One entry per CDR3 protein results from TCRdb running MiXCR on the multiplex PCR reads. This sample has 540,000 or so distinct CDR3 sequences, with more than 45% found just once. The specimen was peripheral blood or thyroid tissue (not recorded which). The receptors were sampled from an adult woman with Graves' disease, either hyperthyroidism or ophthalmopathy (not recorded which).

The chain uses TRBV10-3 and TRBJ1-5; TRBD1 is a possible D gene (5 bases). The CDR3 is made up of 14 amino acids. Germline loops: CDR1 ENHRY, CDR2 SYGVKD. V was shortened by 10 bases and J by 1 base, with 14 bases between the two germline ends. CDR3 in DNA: TGTGCCACCCGGGACCTAAGAAGCAATCAGCCCCAGCATTTT. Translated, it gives CATRDLRSNQPQHF.

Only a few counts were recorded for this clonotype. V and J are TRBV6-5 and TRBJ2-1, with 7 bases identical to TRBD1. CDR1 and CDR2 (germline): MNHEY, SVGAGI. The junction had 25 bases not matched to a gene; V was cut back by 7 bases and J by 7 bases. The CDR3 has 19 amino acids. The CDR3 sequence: CASISPGQTLYKKTNEQFF. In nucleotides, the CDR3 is TGTGCCAGCATTTCGCCGGGACAGACTCTCTACAAAAAAACTAATGAGCAGTTCTTC.

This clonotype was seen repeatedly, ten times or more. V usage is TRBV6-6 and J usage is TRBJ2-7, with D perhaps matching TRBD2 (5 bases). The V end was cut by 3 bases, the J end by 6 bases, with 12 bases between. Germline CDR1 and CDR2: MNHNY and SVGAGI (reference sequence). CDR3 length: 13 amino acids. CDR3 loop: CASSYAGVSEQYF. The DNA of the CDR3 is TGTGCCAGCAGTTATGCCGGGGTGAGCGAGCAGTACTTC.

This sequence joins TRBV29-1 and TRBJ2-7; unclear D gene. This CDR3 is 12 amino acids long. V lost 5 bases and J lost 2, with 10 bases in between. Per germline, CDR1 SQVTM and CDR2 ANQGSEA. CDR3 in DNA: TGCAGCGTTTATGGTTCAACCTACGAGCAGTACTTC. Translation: CSVYGSTYEQYF.

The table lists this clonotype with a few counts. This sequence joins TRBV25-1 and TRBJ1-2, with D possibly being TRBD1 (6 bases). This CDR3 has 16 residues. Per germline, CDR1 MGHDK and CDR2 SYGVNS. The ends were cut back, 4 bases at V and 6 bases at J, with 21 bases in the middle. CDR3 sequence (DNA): TGTGCCAGCAGTGCTAGTGGGGGGCACGAGGCTCATGGCTACACCTTC. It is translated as CASSASGGHEAHGYTF.

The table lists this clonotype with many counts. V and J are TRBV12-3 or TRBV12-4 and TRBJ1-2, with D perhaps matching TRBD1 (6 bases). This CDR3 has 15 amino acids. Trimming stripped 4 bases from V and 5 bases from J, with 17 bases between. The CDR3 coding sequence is TGTGCCAGCAGTTCACAGGGAGCCCCTACTTATGGCTACACCTTC. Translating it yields CASSSQGAPTYGYTF.

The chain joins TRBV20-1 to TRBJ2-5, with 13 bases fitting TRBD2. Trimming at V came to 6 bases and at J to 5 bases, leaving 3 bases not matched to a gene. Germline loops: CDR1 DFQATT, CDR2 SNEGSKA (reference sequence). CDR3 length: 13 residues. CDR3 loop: CSARTSGSETQYF. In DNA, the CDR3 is TGCAGTGCCAGGACTAGCGGGAGTGAGACCCAGTACTTC.

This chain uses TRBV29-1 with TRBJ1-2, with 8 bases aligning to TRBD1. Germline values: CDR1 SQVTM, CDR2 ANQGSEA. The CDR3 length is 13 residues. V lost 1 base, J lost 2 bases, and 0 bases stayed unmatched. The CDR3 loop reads CSVEGDRNYGYTF. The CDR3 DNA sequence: TGCAGCGTTGAAGGGGACAGGAACTATGGCTACACCTTC.

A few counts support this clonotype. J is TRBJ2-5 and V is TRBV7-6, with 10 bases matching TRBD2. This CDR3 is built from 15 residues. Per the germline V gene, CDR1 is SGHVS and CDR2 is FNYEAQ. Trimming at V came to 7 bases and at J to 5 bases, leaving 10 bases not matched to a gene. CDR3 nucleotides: TGTGCCAGCATCGGTGGTCTAGCGGGAGACGAGACCCAGTACTTC. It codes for CASIGGLAGDETQYF.

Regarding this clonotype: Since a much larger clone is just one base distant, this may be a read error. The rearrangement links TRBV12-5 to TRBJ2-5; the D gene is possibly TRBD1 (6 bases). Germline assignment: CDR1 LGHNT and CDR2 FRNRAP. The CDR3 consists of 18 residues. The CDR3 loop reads CASGPKPPAGQNQEAQYF. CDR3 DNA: TGTGCTAGTGGTCCGAAACCCCCGGCCGGACAGAATCAAGAGGCCCAGTACTTC.